This T cell receptor (beta chain) stems from a study of technical replicates of blood from a few donors. The data were produced by immunoSEQ multiplex PCR, yet TCRdb's version contains in-frame clones alone and is incomplete. The repertoire holds about 80,000 clones, with just under 95% as singletons. The V end lost 6 bases, the J end lost 6 bases, and 11 bases lay between the germline ends. The CDR3 loop spans 12 amino acids. Germline lookup yields CDR1 MNHNS and CDR2 SASEGT. This clonotype originated in a human donor in good health. The sample taken for sequencing was T cells isolated from PBMCs. The V and J genes are TRBV6-1 and TRBJ1-1; TRBD1 is a possible D gene (5 bases). The CDR3 spells CASRNRYSEAFF. CDR3 in DNA: TGTGCCAGCAGAAACAGGTACTCTGAAGCTTTCTTT.